One and the same sample provided the 24 T cell receptor beta chains below, sequenced in a study of blood T cell repertoires in COVID-19. Repertoires were generated with immunoSEQ multiplex PCR, while TCRdb's copy carries only in-frame clones and drops some. This repertoire shows 310,000 or so clones, roughly 90% found once; its top ten account for roughly 6.7%. The sample taken for sequencing was peripheral blood. These receptors came from a man aged 18 to 29 who had recovered from COVID-19.

CDR3 amino acids: CASSPTSGSETQYF. As DNA, the CDR3 is TGTGCCAGCAGCCCGACTAGCGGGAGTGAGACCCAGTACTTC. V is TRBV11-3 and J is TRBJ2-5, with 12 bases aligning to TRBD2. Germline CDR1 SGHNT, CDR2 YENEEA. The CDR3 covers 14 residues. V trimming: 5 bases; J trimming: 5 bases; junction bases outside the gene matches: 3.

This chain uses TRBV11-3 with TRBJ2-2; D ambiguous. The germline CDR1 and CDR2 sequences are SGHNT and YENEEA. Between the trimmed V and J ends, which lost 1 base and 3 bases, there was a span of 3 bases. This CDR3 spans 13 amino acids. CDR3 amino acids: CASSLGDTGELFF. In nucleotides, the CDR3 is TGTGCCAGCAGCTTAGGAGACACCGGGGAGCTGTTTTTT.

The chain recombines TRBV25-1 with TRBJ2-7; 12 positions match TRBD2. Germline V lookup: CDR1 MGHDK, CDR2 SYGVNS. Trimming at V came to 4 bases and at J to 5 bases, leaving 3 bases not matched to a gene. This CDR3 has 14 amino acids. The CDR3 DNA is TGTGCCAGCAGTGCTAGCGGGAGGGGCAACGAGCAGTACTTC. Encoded protein: CASSASGRGNEQYF.

The gene calls are TRBV19 and TRBJ1-2; TRBD1 agrees at 9 bases. Trimming removed 4 bases from V and 3 bases from J; junction bases left unmatched: 6. The germline V gene encodes CDR1 LNHDA and CDR2 SQIVND (reference sequence). This CDR3 has 15 residues. CDR3 sequence reads: CASSKGTGFDYGYTF. CDR3 DNA sequence: TGTGCCAGTAGTAAGGGGACAGGGTTCGACTATGGCTACACCTTC.

The count of this clone is one. The V call is TRBV3-1 (or the pseudogene TRBV3-2), the J call TRBJ2-6; 12 bases fit TRBD2. Germline V lookup: CDR1 LGHDT, CDR2 YNNKEL (reference sequence). V lost 0 bases to trimming and J lost 4 bases; unmatched junction nucleotides: 10. The CDR3 extends over 20 amino acids. The CDR3 DNA sequence: TGTGCCAGCAGCCAAGAAAGTTGGCTAGCGGGAGGGCCGGGGGCCAACGTCCTGACTTTC. This encodes CASSQESWLAGGPGANVLTF.

The rearrangement links TRBV18 to TRBJ2-5; D possibly corresponds to TRBD1 (5 bases). With 0 bases removed from V and 2 bases from J, the gap between germline ends came to 13 bases. CDR3 length: 16 residues. CDR1 and CDR2 (germline): KGHSH, LQKENI. The CDR3: CASSPPVGQKQETQYF. Here the CDR3 DNA reads TGTGCCAGCTCACCACCCGTCGGACAAAAACAAGAGACCCAGTACTTC. Complete variable domain (other parts from reference TRBV18 and TRBJ2-5): NAGVMQNPRHLVRRRGQEARLRCSPMKGHSHVYWYRQLPEEGLKFMVYLQKENIIDESGMPKERFSAEFPKEGPSILRIQQVVRGDSAAYFCASSPPVGQKQETQYFGPGTRLLVL.

Here the CDR3 reads CASSIGQGTYGYTF. The CDR3 DNA reads as TGTGCCAGTAGTATAGGACAGGGGACCTATGGCTACACCTTC. The chain couples TRBV19 to TRBJ1-2; 8 bases are shared with TRBD1. CDR1 is LNHDA, CDR2 SQIVND, per germline (reference sequence). Germline trimming cut 1 base from V and 4 bases from J; bases unmatched to any gene: 2. CDR3 length: 14 residues.

J is TRBJ2-5 and V is TRBV18, with a weak D call TRBD2 (6 bases). The CDR3 contains 17 residues. The V end was cut by 0 bases, the J end by 5 bases, with 19 bases between. In germline, CDR1 is KGHSH, CDR2 LQKENI. CDR3 nucleotides: TGTGCCAGCTCACCACCGTTCCCGGGACTGGATAAGGAGACCCAGTACTTC. Its protein is CASSPPFPGLDKETQYF.

This clone was counted once. The V and J genes are TRBV2 and TRBJ1-1; no clear D. The CDR3 runs 11 residues. The germline V gene encodes CDR1 SNHLY and CDR2 FYNNEI. V shed 11 bases and J shed 7 bases, with 14 bases lying between them. CDR3 amino acids: CAVLRNYEAFF. The CDR3, as DNA: TGTGCCGTACTGAGAAACTATGAAGCTTTCTTT.

The gene calls are TRBV3-1 (or the pseudogene TRBV3-2) and TRBJ1-5, with 7 bases fitting TRBD1. Germline CDR1 is LGHDT and CDR2 is YNNKEL (reference sequence). The CDR3 spans 15 residues. The V gene end was trimmed by 4 bases and the J gene end by 0 bases; junction bases not matched to a gene: 3. CDR3 region: CASSRDSYSNQPQHF. For the CDR3, the DNA is TGTGCCAGCAGCCGGGACAGTTATAGCAATCAGCCCCAGCATTTT.

The chain recombines TRBV2 with TRBJ2-3, with 7 bases matching TRBD1. From germline, CDR1 is SNHLY and CDR2 FYNNEI. CDR3 length: 15 amino acids. With V trimmed by 4 bases and J by 2 bases, 6 bases remained unmatched. The CDR3: CASSGGQVYTDTQYF. The CDR3 DNA reads as TGTGCCAGCAGTGGAGGACAGGTCTACACAGATACGCAGTATTTT.

The chain carries TRBV10-3 and TRBJ1-1, with TRBD1 as a possible D gene (5 bases). Germline V gives CDR1 ENHRY, CDR2 SYGVKD. Trimming took off 0 bases at V and 1 base at J, with 6 bases between the two ends. This CDR3 has 14 amino acids. The CDR3 DNA reads TGTGCCATCAGTGAGTCCGGACAGAACACTGAAGCTTTCTTT. Its translation is CAISESGQNTEAFF.

J is TRBJ2-1 and V is TRBV5-1, with D tentatively TRBD2 (6 bases). The CDR3 contains 16 residues. Germline V gene sequence: CDR1 SGHRS, CDR2 YFSETQ. V gave up 1 base and J gave up 4 bases, with 15 bases separating them. CDR3 residues: CASSLFSGSTYNEQFF. The CDR3 bases are TGCGCCAGCAGCTTGTTTTCCGGGAGTACGTACAATGAGCAGTTCTTC.

The chain recombines TRBV4-1 with TRBJ1-4, with D unresolved. Germline V gives CDR1 MGHRA, CDR2 YSYEKL. The CDR3 consists of 17 residues. Trimming took 0 bases from V and 3 from J, leaving 14 bases between them. Here the CDR3 DNA reads TGCGCCAGCAGCCAAGACCCCCGGGGAGGCTCTAATGAAAAACTGTTTTTT. It specifies CASSQDPRGGSNEKLFF.

The chain carries TRBV18 and TRBJ1-1, with D possibly matching TRBD1 (6 bases). The CDR3 has 12 residues. The germline CDR1 and CDR2 sequences are KGHSH and LQKENI. Trimming removed 6 bases at V and 7 bases at J, with 12 bases between. CDR3 bases: TGTGCCAGCTCTCCAACAGGGATTGAAGCTTTCTTT. It is translated as CASSPTGIEAFF.

This clone was seen once. This chain connects TRBV14 to TRBJ2-6, with TRBD2 as a possible D gene (5 bases). Germline values: CDR1 SGHDN, CDR2 FVKESK. CDR3 length: 17 amino acids. V gave up 2 bases and J gave up 0 bases, with 11 bases separating them. CDR3 protein: CASSQLGAFSGANVLTF. As DNA, the CDR3 is TGTGCCAGCAGCCAATTGGGAGCCTTCTCTGGGGCCAACGTCCTGACTTTC.

The chain links TRBV4-1 to TRBJ2-3, with 8 bases fitting TRBD2. This CDR3 region has 14 residues. Germline CDR1 and CDR2: MGHRA and YSYEKL. Trimming took 4 bases from V and 4 from J; bases not matched to a gene: 4. The CDR3, as DNA: TGCGCCAGCAGCCCAAGGACTAGCTCAGATACGCAGTATTTT. Translated: CASSPRTSSDTQYF.

This clone was seen more than once but under ten times. The CDR3 reads CASSLLITGELFF. The CDR3 nucleotides are TGTGCCAGCAGCTTATTAATCACCGGGGAGCTGTTTTTT. The chain is built from TRBV7-6 and TRBJ2-2; D gene uncertain. This CDR3 contains 13 residues. Between the trimmed V and J ends, which lost 2 bases and 4 bases, there was a span of 5 bases. Germline V gene lookup returns CDR1 SGHVS and CDR2 FNYEAQ.

The rearrangement uses TRBV5-1 and TRBJ2-6, with D unresolved. V was trimmed by 3 bases and J by 0 bases, leaving 10 bases between them. The germline gives CDR1 SGHRS, CDR2 YFSETQ. This CDR3 spans 16 amino acids. The CDR3 loop reads CASSSAVDSGANVLTF. Written as DNA, the CDR3 is TGCGCCAGCAGCTCGGCGGTAGACTCTGGGGCCAACGTCCTGACTTTC.

This rearrangement joins TRBV19 to TRBJ2-1; 8 bases are shared with TRBD2. The CDR3 is 17 amino acids. V gave up 1 base and J gave up 3 bases; unmatched junction bases: 8. CDR1 and CDR2 from the germline V gene are LNHDA and SQIVND (reference sequence). The CDR3 DNA follows: TGTGCCAGTAGTATAGTCGGGACGGGACTAGACTACAATGAGCAGTTCTTC. This codes for CASSIVGTGLDYNEQFF.

The chain employs TRBV6-6 and TRBJ1-1; the D gene is possibly TRBD1 (5 bases). Germline-derived CDR1 and CDR2 are MNHNY and SVGAGI (reference sequence). Trimming pared 7 bases from V and 6 bases from J, leaving 18 bases between. The CDR3 has 14 residues. DNA of the CDR3: TGTGCCAGCATCGGAACCCCAGGGTACCCTGAAGCTTTCTTT. It yields the protein CASIGTPGYPEAFF.

This clone was observed a few times. The chain has TRBV18 and TRBJ1-2; TRBD1 matches 9 bases. Germline V gene lookup returns CDR1 KGHSH and CDR2 LQKENI. The junction had 7 bases not matched to a gene; V was cut back by 6 bases and J by 5 bases. This CDR3 has 14 amino acids. This CDR3 is CASSAWTGDYGYTF. CDR3 bases: TGTGCCAGCTCCGCGTGGACAGGGGATTATGGCTACACCTTC.

This chain connects TRBV11-1 to TRBJ1-1; possible D gene TRBD1, 5 bases. Trimming pared 0 bases from V and 5 bases from J, leaving 7 bases between. CDR1 is SGHAT, CDR2 FQDESV, per germline (reference sequence). The CDR3 covers 13 residues. The CDR3 DNA reads as TGTGCCAGCAGCTTAGCCAGGGTAACTGAAGCTTTCTTT. Protein product: CASSLARVTEAFF.

The chain uses TRBV7-3 and TRBJ1-1; tentatively, D is TRBD1 (5 bases). The V gene lost 8 bases and the J gene lost 1 base, with 11 bases spanning the gap. Germline lookup yields CDR1 SGHTA and CDR2 FQGTGA. CDR3 length: 13 residues. The CDR3, as DNA: TGTGCCAGCGCTACAGGCGCGAACACTGAAGCTTTCTTT. The encoded protein is CASATGANTEAFF.